This T cell receptor beta chain was identified during a study of shared clonotypes between healthy human individuals. The CDR3 is 14 residues long. Germline V lookup: CDR1 SEHNR, CDR2 FQNEAQ (reference sequence). With 5 bases removed from V and 0 bases from J, the gap between germline ends came to 10 bases. Generated by immunoSEQ multiplex PCR, the TCRdb table keeps only in-frame clones and is missing some. The table lists a few hundred thousand clones, less than 75% of them singletons, with about 9.4% in the top ten. The rearrangement uses TRBV7-9 and TRBJ1-2, with a possible D match to TRBD1 (5 bases). The specimen was memory CD4+ T cells sorted from blood. The subset here: CD45RA-negative fraction. This clonotype was sampled from a young man in good health. The DNA for the CDR3 is TGTGCCAGCAGCCCAATGGGGGCTAACTATGGCTACACCTTC. Amino acid sequence: CASSPMGANYGYTF.